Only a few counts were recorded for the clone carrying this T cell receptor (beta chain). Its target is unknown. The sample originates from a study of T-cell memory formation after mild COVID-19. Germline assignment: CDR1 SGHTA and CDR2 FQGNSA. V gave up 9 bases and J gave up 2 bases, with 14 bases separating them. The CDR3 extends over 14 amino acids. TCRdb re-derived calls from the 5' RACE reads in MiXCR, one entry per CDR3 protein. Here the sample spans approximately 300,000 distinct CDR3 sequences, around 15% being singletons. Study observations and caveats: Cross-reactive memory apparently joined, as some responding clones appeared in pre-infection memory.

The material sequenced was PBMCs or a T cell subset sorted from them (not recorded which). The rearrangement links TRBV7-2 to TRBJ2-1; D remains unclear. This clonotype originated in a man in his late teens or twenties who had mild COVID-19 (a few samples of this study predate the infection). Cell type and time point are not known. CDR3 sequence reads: CASLGPWPYNEQFF. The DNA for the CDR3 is TGTGCCAGTTTAGGCCCCTGGCCCTACAATGAGCAGTTCTTC.